This note documents a single TCR beta chain sequence. Its antigen is as yet unknown. The source of the sample is a study of cytomegalovirus exposure and HLA in healthy donors. Points from the study as a whole: Data from an earlier analysis indicated that most TCR beta V segments were productive either about 87% or about 30% of the time. Rarity marked most TCR sequences, yet some public TCRs occurred in many donors.

This CDR3 spans 13 amino acids. The germline CDR1 and CDR2 sequences are SGHKS and YYEKEE (reference sequence). Trimming took off 5 bases at V and 6 bases at J, with 12 bases between the two ends. 60 Vbeta and 13 Jbeta primers were used in PCR. Method: immunoSEQ multiplex PCR; TCRdb's copy keeps in-frame clones and lacks some. The table shows over 100,000 clones, with roughly 80% occurring only once. The receptor comes from a young man in good health and CMV-seropositive. The sample comprised PBMCs. The chain uses TRBV5-5 and TRBJ2-1; D is ambiguous. CDR3 sequence reads: CASRNSGTNEQFF. As DNA, the CDR3 is TGTGCCAGCAGGAATTCAGGAACCAATGAGCAGTTCTTC.